These T cell receptor beta chains were read from a single sample in a study of blood T cell repertoires in COVID-19. The repertoire was sequenced with immunoSEQ multiplex PCR; TCRdb's copy has only in-frame clones and lacks some. The sample has about 80,000 clones, approximately 76% seen once. The sequenced material came from peripheral blood. These receptor sequences come from a man between 65 and 79 years old with active or convalescent COVID-19. CDR3s include the opening cysteine and the closing phenylalanine or tryptophan. Fields, in order: CDR3 protein, CDR3 DNA, clone size, V gene, D gene, J gene. D genes are given only for firm matches. A row's size may be missing; if present it is once, few, many or a size class.

CASSQASGRGYF | TGTGCCAGCAGCCAAGCTTCTGGCCGGGGGTACTTC | NA | TRBV3-1/TRBV3-2 | NA | TRBJ2-5
CASRRTGVYEQYF | TGTGCCAGCAGAAGGACAGGCGTCTACGAGCAGTACTTC | NA | TRBV6-5 | TRBD1 | TRBJ2-7
CASSRTRTSVTYEQYF | TGTGCCAGCAGTAGAACCCGGACTAGCGTAACCTACGAGCAGTACTTC | NA | TRBV28 | TRBD2 | TRBJ2-7
CALDRGPAEQYF | TGTGCCTTGGACAGGGGGCCTGCCGAGCAGTACTTC | NA | TRBV30 | TRBD1 | TRBJ2-7
CASSRTGATSGNTIYF | TGTGCCAGCTCACGGACAGGGGCCACCTCTGGAAACACCATATATTTT | NA | TRBV18 | TRBD1 | TRBJ1-3
CASSQATGMNSPLHF | TGCGCCAGCAGCCAAGCGACAGGGATGAATTCACCCCTCCACTTT | many | TRBV4-1 | TRBD1 | TRBJ1-6
CASSESIQGDGYTF | TGTGCCAGCAGTGAATCCATTCAGGGTGATGGCTACACCTTC | NA | TRBV6-1 | NA | TRBJ1-2
CASSEGGVLGLGSGNTIYF | TGTGCCAGCAGTGAAGGGGGCGTTCTGGGTCTAGGCTCTGGAAACACCATATATTTT | NA | TRBV6-1 | NA | TRBJ1-3
CASSLAEDQRTF | TGCGCCAGCAGCTTGGCCGAGGACCAGCGGACCTTC | NA | TRBV5-1 | NA | TRBJ1-2
CATSRDLYTQYF | TGTGCCACCAGCAGAGATCTATATACGCAGTATTTT | NA | TRBV15 | NA | TRBJ2-3
CASSSQNNSPLHF | TGTGCCAGCAGTTCACAGAATAATTCACCCCTCCACTTT | NA | TRBV28 | NA | TRBJ1-6
CASSVELAGVNEQFF | TGCGCCAGCAGTGTTGAACTAGCGGGGGTCAATGAGCAGTTCTTC | NA | TRBV10-1 | TRBD2 | TRBJ2-1
CASSFFDTIYF | TGTGCCAGCAGTTTTTTCGACACCATATATTTT | few | TRBV28 | NA | TRBJ1-3
CASREAGLAGGEQFF | TGTGCCAGCAGGGAAGCGGGACTAGCGGGGGGTGAGCAGTTCTTC | NA | TRBV6-1 | TRBD2 | TRBJ2-1
CSVETGSQHF | TGCAGCGTTGAAACAGGGAGCCAGCACTTC | NA | TRBV29-1 | NA | TRBJ2-5
CASSLGSAGEQYF | TGCGCCAGCAGCTTGGGGTCGGCGGGGGAGCAGTACTTC | few | TRBV5-1 | NA | TRBJ2-7
CSASKPTGSYNEQFF | TGCAGTGCTAGTAAGCCAACCGGCTCCTACAATGAGCAGTTCTTC | NA | TRBV20-1 | NA | TRBJ2-1
CASSLGRPEGGEQFF | TGTGCCAGCAGCTTAGGACGACCGGAAGGGGGAGAGCAGTTCTTC | NA | TRBV7-9 | NA | TRBJ2-1
CASSLAQGAIAFF | TGTGCCAGCAGTTTAGCACAGGGGGCAATAGCTTTCTTT | NA | TRBV12-3/TRBV12-4 | TRBD1 | TRBJ1-1
CASGNDGRGHNEKLFF | TGTGCCAGCGGTAACGACGGGAGGGGTCACAATGAAAAACTGTTTTTT | NA | TRBV7-4 | NA | TRBJ1-4
CASSLTQKEDEQFF | TGTGCCAGCAGTCTCACTCAGAAGGAGGATGAGCAGTTCTTC | once | TRBV28 | NA | TRBJ2-1
CASSLVSGGGETQYF | TGTGCCAGCAGCTTGGTTTCAGGGGGAGGAGAGACCCAGTACTTC | few | TRBV5-5 | NA | TRBJ2-5
CASKAGNTEAFF | TGTGCCAGCAAGGCGGGGAATACTGAAGCTTTCTTT | NA | TRBV6-5 | NA | TRBJ1-1
CASSLFGGAVSTDTQYF | TGTGCCAGCAGCCTCTTCGGGGGGGCCGTAAGCACAGATACGCAGTATTTT | NA | TRBV3-1/TRBV3-2 | TRBD2 | TRBJ2-3
CSVVNLGNEQFF | TGCAGCGTTGTTAATCTCGGCAATGAGCAGTTCTTC | NA | TRBV29-1 | NA | TRBJ2-1
CASSFRGQGNIQYF | TGCGCCAGCAGCTTCCGCGGACAGGGTAACATTCAGTACTTC | NA | TRBV5-1 | TRBD1 | TRBJ2-4
CAVGQGPYEQYF | TGTGCCGTGGGACAGGGACCCTACGAGCAGTACTTC | NA | TRBV24-1 | TRBD1 | TRBJ2-7
CASSLKAGKYNEKLFF | TGTGCCAGCAGCTTGAAAGCAGGAAAATATAATGAAAAACTGTTTTTT | NA | TRBV7-9 | NA | TRBJ1-4
CASKGQIRAGNTIYF | TGTGCCAGCAAGGGACAGATCCGGGCTGGAAACACCATATATTTT | NA | TRBV28 | TRBD1 | TRBJ1-3
CASSSREGNYGYTF | TGTGCCAGCAGTTCCAGGGAGGGTAACTATGGCTACACCTTC | NA | TRBV3-1/TRBV3-2 | NA | TRBJ1-2
CASSLGQGVISGNTIYF | TGTGCCAGCAGCCTGGGACAGGGGGTCATCTCTGGAAACACCATATATTTT | NA | TRBV5-4 | TRBD1 | TRBJ1-3
CALSGGTHNEQFF | TGTGCCCTTAGCGGGGGGACCCACAATGAGCAGTTCTTC | NA | TRBV28 | TRBD2 | TRBJ2-1